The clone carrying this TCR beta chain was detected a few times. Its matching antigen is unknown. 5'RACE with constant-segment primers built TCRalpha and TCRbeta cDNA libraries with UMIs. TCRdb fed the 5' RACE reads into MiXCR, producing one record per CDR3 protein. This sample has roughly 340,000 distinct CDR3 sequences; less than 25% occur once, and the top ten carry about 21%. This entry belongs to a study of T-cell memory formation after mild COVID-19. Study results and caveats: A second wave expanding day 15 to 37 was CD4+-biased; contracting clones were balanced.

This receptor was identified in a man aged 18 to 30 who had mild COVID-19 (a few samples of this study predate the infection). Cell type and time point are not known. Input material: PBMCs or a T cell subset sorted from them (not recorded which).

The CDR3 nucleotides read TGCGCCAGCAGCTTGGCTGGACCAACTCTGGACGGGACCCAGTACTTC. Translated: CASSLAGPTLDGTQYF. The genes are TRBV5-1 and TRBJ2-5; D gene unclear. Germline CDR1 and CDR2: SGHRS and YFSETQ. This CDR3 spans 16 amino acids. The V and J ends lost 0 bases and 7 bases respectively, with 19 bases between them.